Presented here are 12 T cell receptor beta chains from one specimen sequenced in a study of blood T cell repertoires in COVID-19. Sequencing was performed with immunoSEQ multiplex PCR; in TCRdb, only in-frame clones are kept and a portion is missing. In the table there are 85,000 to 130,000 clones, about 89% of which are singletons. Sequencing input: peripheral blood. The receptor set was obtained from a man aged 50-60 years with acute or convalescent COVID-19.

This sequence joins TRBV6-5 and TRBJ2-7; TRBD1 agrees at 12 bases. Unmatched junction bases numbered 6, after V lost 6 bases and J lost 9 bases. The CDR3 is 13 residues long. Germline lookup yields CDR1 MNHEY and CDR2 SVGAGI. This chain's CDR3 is CASSRDRGQGQYF. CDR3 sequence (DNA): TGTGCCAGCAGCCGGGACAGGGGGCAAGGGCAGTACTTC.

The CDR3: CASSLGGGVEQFF. The CDR3 DNA reads as TGTGCCAGCAGTCTGGGGGGGGGCGTTGAGCAGTTCTTC. The genes are TRBV27 and TRBJ2-1; TRBD2 is a possible D gene (7 bases). Germline V gene lookup returns CDR1 MNHEY and CDR2 SMNVEV (reference sequence). Trimming took 5 bases from V and 9 from J, leaving 14 bases between them. This CDR3 has 13 residues.

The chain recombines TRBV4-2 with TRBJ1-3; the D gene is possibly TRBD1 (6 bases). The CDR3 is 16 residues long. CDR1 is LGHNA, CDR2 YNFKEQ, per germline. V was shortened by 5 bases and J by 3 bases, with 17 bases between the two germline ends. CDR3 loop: CASSVLTGNVGNTIYF. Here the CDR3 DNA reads TGTGCCAGCAGCGTGTTAACAGGGAACGTTGGAAACACCATATATTTT.

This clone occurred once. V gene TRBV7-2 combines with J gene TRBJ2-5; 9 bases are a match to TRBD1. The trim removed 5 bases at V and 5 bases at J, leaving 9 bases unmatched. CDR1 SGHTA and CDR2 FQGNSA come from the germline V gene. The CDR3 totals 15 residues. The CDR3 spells CASSLQGAGVETQYF. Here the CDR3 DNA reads TGTGCCAGCAGCCTACAGGGGGCGGGCGTCGAGACCCAGTACTTC.

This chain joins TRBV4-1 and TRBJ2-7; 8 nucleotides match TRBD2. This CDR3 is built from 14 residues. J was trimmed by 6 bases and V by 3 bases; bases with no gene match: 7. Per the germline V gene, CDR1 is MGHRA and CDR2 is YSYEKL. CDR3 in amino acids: CASSQRKRESEQYF. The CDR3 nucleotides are TGCGCCAGCAGCCAGCGCAAGCGGGAGTCCGAGCAGTACTTC.

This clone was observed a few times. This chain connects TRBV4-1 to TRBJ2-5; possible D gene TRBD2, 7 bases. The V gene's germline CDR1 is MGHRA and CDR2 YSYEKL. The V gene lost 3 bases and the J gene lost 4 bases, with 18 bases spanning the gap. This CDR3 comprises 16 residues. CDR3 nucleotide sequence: TGCGCCAGCAGCCACCTTGGGGGGGGCGGCGTAGAGACCCAGTACTTC. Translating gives CASSHLGGGGVETQYF.

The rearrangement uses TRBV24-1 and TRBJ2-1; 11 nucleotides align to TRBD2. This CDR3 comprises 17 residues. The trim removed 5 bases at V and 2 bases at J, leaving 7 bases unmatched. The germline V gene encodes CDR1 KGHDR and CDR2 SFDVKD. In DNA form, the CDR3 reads TGTGCCACCAGTGGACCGACTAGCGGGGATACCTACAATGAGCAGTTCTTC. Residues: CATSGPTSGDTYNEQFF.

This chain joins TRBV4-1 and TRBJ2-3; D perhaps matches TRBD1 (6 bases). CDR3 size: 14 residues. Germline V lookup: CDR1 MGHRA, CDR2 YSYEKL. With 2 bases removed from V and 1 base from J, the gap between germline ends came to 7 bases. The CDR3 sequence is CASSQPGGTDTQYF. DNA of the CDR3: TGCGCCAGCAGCCAACCAGGGGGCACAGATACGCAGTATTTT.

CDR3 residues: CASGPGGGTDTQYF. Written as DNA, the CDR3 is TGTGCCAGCGGCCCGGGGGGAGGCACAGATACGCAGTATTTT. This chain links TRBV7-9 with TRBJ2-3, with 7 bases matching TRBD2. CDR1 is SEHNR and CDR2 is FQNEAQ in the germline V gene (reference sequence). This CDR3 is 14 amino acids long. The ends lost 8 bases at V and 1 base at J; junction bases unmatched: 6.

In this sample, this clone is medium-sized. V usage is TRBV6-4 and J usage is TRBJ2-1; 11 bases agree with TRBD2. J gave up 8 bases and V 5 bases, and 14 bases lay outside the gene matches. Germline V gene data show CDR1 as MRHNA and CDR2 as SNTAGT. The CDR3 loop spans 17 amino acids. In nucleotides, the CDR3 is TGTGCCAGCAGTCCGGTAGTAGCGGGAGGGTTAGGCGATGAGCAGTTCTTC. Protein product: CASSPVVAGGLGDEQFF.

CDR3 bases: TGTGCCCTAGGGACAGGGGATGGAAACACCATATATTTT. This translates into CALGTGDGNTIYF. The V gene is TRBV30, the J gene TRBJ1-3; 10 nucleotides match TRBD1. This CDR3 has 13 amino acids. The V gene's germline CDR1 is GTSNPN and CDR2 SVGIG (reference sequence). Trimming at V came to 8 bases and at J to 3 bases, leaving 4 bases not matched to a gene.

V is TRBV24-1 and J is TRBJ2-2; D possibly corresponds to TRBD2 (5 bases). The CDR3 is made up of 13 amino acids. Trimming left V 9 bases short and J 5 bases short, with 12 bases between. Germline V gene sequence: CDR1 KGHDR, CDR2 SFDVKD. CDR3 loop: CATGRDVTGELFF. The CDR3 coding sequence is TGTGCCACCGGGAGAGATGTTACCGGGGAGCTGTTTTTT.